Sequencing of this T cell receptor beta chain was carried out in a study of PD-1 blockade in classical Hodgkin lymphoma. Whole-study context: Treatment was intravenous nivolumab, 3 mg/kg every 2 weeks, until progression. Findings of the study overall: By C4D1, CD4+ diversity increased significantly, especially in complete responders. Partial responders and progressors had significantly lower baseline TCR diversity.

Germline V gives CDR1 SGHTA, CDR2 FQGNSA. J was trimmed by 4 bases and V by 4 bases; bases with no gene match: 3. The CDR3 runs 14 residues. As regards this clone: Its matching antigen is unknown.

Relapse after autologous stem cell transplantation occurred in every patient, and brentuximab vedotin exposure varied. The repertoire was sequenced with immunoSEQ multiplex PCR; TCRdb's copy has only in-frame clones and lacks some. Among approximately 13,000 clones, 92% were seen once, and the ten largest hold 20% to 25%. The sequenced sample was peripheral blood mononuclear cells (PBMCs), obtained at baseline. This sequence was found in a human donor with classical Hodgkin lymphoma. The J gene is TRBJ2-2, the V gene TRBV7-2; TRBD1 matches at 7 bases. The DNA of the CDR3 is TGTGCCAGCAGCTATACAGGGGTCACCGGGGAGCTGTTTTTT. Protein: CASSYTGVTGELFF.